This T cell receptor (beta chain) was identified in a study of shared clonotypes between healthy human individuals. This table comes from immunoSEQ multiplex PCR, and its TCRdb copy is limited to in-frame clones, with some not included. Of 100,000 or so clones in the sample, about 70% are singletons; the top ten hold over 20%. The germline V and J ends were trimmed by 1 base and 0 bases, with 19 bases remaining between them. CDR3 length: 18 residues. CDR1 and CDR2 from the germline V gene are MGHDK and SYGVNS. Pooled CD45RO+ cells and CCR7-negative CD45RA+ TemRA cells made up CD8 memory. The sequenced material came from memory CD8+ T cells sorted from blood. As for subset: CD45RO+ cells pooled with CCR7-negative TemRA cells. The gene calls are TRBV25-1 and TRBJ2-7; D may match TRBD1 or TRBD2 (5 bases each). The receptor's source is a woman in her thirties in good health. The CDR3 DNA reads TGTGCCAGCAGTGAATCCCGAAACCGGGACGGGGCCTCCTACGAGCAGTACTTC. Translating gives CASSESRNRDGASYEQYF.